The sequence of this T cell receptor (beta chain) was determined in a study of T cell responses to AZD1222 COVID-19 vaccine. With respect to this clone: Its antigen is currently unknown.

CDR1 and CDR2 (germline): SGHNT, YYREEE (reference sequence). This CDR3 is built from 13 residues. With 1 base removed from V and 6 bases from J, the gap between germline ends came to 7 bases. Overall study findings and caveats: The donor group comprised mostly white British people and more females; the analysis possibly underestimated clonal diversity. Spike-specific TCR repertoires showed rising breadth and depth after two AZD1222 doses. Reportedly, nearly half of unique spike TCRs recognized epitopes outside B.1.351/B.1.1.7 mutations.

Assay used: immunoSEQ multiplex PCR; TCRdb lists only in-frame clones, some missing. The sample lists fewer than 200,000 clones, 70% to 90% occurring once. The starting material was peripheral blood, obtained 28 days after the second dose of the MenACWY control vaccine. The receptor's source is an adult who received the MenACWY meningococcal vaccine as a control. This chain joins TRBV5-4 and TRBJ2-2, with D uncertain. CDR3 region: CASSLSAAGELFF. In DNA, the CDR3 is TGTGCCAGCAGCTTGAGCGCGGCCGGGGAGCTGTTTTTT. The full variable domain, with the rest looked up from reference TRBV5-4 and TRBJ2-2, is ETGVTQSPTHLIKTRGQQVTLRCSSQSGHNTVSWYQQALGQGPQFIFQYYREEENGRGNFPPRFSGLQFPNYSSELNVNALELDDSALYLCASSLSAAGELFFGEGSRLTVL.